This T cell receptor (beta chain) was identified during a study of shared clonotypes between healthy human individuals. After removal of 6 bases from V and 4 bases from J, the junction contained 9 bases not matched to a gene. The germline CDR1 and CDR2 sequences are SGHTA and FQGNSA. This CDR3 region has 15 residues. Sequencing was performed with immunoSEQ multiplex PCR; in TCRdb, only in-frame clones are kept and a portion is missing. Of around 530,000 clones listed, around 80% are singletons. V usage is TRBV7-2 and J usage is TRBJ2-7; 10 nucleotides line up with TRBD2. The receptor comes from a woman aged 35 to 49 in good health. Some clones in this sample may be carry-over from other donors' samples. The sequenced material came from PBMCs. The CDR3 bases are TGTGCCAGCAGACTTAGTTCTAGCGGGAGTTACGAGCAGTACTTC. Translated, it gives CASRLSSSGSYEQYF. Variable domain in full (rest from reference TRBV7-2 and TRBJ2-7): GAGVSQSPSNKVTEKGKDVELRCDPISGHTALYWYRQSLGQGLEFLIYFQGNSAPDKSGLPSDRFSAERTGGSVSTLTIQRTQQEDSAVYLCASRLSSSGSYEQYFGPGTRLTVT.